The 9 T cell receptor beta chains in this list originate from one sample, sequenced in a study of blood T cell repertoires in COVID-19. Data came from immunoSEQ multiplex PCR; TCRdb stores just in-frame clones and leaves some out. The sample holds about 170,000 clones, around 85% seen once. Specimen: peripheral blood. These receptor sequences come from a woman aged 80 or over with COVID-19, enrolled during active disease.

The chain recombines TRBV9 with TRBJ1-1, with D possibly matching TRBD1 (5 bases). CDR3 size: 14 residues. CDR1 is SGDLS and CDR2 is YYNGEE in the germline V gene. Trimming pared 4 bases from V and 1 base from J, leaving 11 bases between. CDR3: CASSPPQGNTEAFF. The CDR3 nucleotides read TGTGCCAGCAGCCCCCCCCAGGGGAACACTGAAGCTTTCTTT.

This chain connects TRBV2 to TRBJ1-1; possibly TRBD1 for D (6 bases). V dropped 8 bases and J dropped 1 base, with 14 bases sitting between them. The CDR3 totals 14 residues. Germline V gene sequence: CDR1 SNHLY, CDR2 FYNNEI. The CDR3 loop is CASRIQGPNTEAFF. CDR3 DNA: TGTGCCAGCCGCATACAGGGACCGAACACTGAAGCTTTCTTT.

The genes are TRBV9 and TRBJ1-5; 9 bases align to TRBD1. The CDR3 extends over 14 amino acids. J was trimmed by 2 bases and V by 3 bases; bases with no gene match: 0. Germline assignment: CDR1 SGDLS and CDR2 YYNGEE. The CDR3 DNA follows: TGTGCCAGCAGCGGGACAGGGGGCAATCAGCCCCAGCATTTT. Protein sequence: CASSGTGGNQPQHF. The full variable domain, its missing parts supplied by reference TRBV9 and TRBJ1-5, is DSGVTQTPKHLITATGQRVTLRCSPRSGDLSVYWYQQSLDQGLQFLIQYYNGEERAKGNILERFSAQQFPDLHSELNLSSLELGDSALYFCASSGTGGNQPQHFGDGTRLSIL.

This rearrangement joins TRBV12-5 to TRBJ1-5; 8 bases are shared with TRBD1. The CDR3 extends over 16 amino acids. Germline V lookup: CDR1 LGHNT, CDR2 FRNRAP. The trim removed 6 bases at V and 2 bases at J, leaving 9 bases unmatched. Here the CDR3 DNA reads TGTGCTAGTGGGGAAGACAGGGGAAGCGGCAATCAGCCCCAGCATTTT. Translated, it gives CASGEDRGSGNQPQHF. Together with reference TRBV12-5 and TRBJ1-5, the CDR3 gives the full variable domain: DARVTQTPRHKVTEMGQEVTMRCQPILGHNTVFWYRQTMMQGLELLAYFRNRAPLDDSGMPKDRFSAEMPDATLATLKIQPSEPRDSAVYFCASGEDRGSGNQPQHFGDGTRLSIL.

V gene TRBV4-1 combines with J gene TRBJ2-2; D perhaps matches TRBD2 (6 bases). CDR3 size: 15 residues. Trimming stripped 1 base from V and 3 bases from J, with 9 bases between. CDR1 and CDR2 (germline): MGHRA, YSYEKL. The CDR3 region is CASSQGGTYTGELFF. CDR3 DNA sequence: TGCGCCAGCAGCCAAGGCGGGACGTACACCGGGGAGCTGTTTTTT.

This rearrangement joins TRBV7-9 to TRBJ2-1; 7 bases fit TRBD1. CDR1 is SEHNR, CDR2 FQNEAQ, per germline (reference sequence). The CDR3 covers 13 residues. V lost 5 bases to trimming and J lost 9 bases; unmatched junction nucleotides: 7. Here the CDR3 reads CASSPGQLSEQFF. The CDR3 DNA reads TGTGCCAGCAGCCCGGGACAGCTAAGTGAGCAGTTCTTC.

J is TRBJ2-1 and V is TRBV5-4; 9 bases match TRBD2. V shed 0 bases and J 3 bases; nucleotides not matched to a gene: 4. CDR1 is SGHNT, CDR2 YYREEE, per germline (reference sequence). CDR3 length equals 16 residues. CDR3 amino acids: CASSLGRSGSYNEQFF. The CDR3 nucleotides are TGTGCCAGCAGCTTGGGTCGTAGCGGGAGCTACAATGAGCAGTTCTTC.

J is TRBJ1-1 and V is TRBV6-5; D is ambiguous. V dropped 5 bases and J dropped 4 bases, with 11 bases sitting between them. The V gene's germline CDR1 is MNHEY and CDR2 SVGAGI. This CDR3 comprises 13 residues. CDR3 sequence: CASSIAGITEAFF. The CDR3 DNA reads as TGTGCCAGCAGTATCGCGGGGATCACTGAAGCTTTCTTT.

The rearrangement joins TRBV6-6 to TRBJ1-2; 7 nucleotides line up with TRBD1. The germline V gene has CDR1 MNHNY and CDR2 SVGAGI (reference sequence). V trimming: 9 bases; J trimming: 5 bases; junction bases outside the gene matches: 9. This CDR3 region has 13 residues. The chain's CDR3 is CASSRTGQYGYTF. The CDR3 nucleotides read TGTGCCAGTTCCCGGACAGGCCAATATGGCTACACCTTC.